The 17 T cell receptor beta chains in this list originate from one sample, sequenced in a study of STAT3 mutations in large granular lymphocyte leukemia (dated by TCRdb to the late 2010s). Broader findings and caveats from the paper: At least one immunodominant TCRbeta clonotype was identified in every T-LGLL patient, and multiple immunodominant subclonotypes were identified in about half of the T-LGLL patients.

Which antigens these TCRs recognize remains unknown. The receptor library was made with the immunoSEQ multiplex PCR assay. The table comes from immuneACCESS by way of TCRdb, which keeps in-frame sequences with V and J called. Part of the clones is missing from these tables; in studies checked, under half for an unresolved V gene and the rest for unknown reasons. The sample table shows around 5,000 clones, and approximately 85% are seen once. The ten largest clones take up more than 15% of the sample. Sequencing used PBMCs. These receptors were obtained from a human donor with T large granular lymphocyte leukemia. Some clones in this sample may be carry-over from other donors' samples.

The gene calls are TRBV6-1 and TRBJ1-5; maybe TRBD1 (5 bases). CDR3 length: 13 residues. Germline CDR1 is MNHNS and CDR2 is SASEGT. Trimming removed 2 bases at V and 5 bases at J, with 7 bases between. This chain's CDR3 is CASSEQGDQPQHF. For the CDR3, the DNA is TGTGCCAGCAGTGAACAGGGCGATCAGCCCCAGCATTTT.

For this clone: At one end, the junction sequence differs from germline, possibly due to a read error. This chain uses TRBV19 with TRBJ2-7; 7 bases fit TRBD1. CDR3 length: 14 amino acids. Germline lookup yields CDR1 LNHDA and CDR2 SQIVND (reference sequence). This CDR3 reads CASSIGTADYEQYF. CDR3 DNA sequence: TGTGCCAGTAGCATAGGGACAGCGGACTACGAGCAGTACTTC.

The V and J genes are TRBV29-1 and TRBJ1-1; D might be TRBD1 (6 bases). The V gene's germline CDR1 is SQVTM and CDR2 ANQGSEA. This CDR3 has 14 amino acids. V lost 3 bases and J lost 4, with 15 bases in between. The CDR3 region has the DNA TGCAGCGTTGAGGTTGGGGGCCAGCTCACTGAAGCTTTCTTT. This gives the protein CSVEVGGQLTEAFF.

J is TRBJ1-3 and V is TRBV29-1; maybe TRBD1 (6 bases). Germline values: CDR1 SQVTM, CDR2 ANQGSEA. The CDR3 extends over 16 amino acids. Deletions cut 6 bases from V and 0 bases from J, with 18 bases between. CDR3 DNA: TGCAGCGTCACGGTTTGGGGGCAAAACTCTGGAAACACCATATATTTT. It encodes CSVTVWGQNSGNTIYF.

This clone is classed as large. The CDR3 loop is CASSDRGNEQFF. In DNA form, the CDR3 reads TGTGCCAGCAGTGACAGGGGGAATGAGCAGTTCTTC. The V call is TRBV2, the J call TRBJ2-1, with 7 bases that match TRBD1. Germline lookup yields CDR1 SNHLY and CDR2 FYNNEI. V shed 3 bases and J 7 bases; nucleotides not matched to a gene: 0. This CDR3 has 12 amino acids.

This chain's CDR3 is CASSLGGRELFF. The CDR3 region has the DNA TGTGCCAGCAGCTTGGGGGGTCGGGAGCTGTTTTTT. This chain uses TRBV5-4 with TRBJ2-2; no reliable D call. Germline V lookup: CDR1 SGHNT, CDR2 YYREEE (reference sequence). Trimming shortened V by 0 bases and J by 9 bases, and 6 bases separated the two germline ends. The CDR3 sequence is 12 residues long.

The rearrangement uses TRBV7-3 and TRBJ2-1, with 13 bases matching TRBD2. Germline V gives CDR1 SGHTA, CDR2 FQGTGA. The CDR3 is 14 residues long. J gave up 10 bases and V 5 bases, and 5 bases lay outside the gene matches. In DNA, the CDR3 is TGTGCCAGCAGCGTCACTAGCGGGAGGGCCGAGCAGTTCTTC. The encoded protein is CASSVTSGRAEQFF.

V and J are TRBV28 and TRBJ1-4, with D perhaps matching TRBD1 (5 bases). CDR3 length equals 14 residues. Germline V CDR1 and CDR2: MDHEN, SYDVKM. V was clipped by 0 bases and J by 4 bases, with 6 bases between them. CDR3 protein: CASSLWGDNEKLFF. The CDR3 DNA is TGTGCCAGCAGTTTATGGGGGGATAATGAAAAACTGTTTTTT. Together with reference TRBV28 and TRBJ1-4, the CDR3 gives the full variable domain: DVKVTQSSRYLVKRTGEKVFLECVQDMDHENMFWYRQDPGLGLRLIYFSYDVKMKEKGDIPEGYSVSREKKERFSLILESASTNQTSMYLCASSLWGDNEKLFFGSGTQLSVL.

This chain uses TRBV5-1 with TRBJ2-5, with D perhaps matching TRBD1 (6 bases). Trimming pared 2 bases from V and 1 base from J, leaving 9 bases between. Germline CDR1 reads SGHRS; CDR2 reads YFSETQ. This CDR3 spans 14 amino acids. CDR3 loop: CASSLGGTQETQYF. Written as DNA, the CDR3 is TGCGCCAGCAGCTTAGGGGGAACCCAAGAGACCCAGTACTTC. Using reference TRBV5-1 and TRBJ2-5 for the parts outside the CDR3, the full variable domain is KAGVTQTPRYLIKTRGQQVTLSCSPISGHRSVSWYQQTPGQGLQFLFEYFSETQRNKGNFPGRFSGRQFSNSRSEMNVSTLELGDSALYLCASSLGGTQETQYFGPGTRLLVL.

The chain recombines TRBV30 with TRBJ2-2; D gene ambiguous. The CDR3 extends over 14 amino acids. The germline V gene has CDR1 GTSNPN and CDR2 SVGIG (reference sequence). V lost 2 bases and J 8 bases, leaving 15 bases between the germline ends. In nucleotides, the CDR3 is TGTGCCTGGAGTCCATGGATACTACAAGGGGAGCTGTTTTTT. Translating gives CAWSPWILQGELFF. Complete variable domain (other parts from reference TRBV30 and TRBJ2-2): SQTIHQWPATLVQPVGSPLSLECTVEGTSNPNLYWYRQAAGRGLQLLFYSVGIGQISSEVPQNLSASRPQDRQFILSSKKLLLSDSGFYLCAWSPWILQGELFFGEGSRLTVL.

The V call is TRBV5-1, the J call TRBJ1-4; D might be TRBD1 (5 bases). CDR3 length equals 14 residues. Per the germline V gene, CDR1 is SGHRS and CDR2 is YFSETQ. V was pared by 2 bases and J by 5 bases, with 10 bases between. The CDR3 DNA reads TGCGCCAGCAGCTTAGGGGACGGGAATGAAAAACTGTTTTTT. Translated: CASSLGDGNEKLFF.

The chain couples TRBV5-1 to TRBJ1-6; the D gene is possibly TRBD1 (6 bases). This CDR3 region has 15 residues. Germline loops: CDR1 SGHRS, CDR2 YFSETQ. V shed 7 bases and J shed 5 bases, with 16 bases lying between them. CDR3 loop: CASSLQGPNNSPLHF. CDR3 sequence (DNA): TGCGCCAGCTCCCTCCAGGGGCCGAATAATTCACCCCTCCACTTT.

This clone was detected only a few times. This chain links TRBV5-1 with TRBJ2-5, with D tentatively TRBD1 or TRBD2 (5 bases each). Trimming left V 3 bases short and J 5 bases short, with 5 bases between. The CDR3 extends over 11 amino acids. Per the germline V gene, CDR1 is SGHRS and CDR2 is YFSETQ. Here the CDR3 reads CASSWGETQYF. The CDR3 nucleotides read TGCGCCAGCAGCTGGGGGGAGACCCAGTACTTC.

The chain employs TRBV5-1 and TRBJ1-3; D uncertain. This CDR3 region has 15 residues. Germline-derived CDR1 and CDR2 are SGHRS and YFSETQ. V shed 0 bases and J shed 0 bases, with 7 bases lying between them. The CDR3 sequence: CASSLAQFSGNTIYF. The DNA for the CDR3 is TGCGCCAGCAGCTTGGCCCAGTTCTCTGGAAACACCATATATTTT. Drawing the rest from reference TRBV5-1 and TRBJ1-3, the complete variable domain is KAGVTQTPRYLIKTRGQQVTLSCSPISGHRSVSWYQQTPGQGLQFLFEYFSETQRNKGNFPGRFSGRQFSNSRSEMNVSTLELGDSALYLCASSLAQFSGNTIYFGEGSWLTVV.

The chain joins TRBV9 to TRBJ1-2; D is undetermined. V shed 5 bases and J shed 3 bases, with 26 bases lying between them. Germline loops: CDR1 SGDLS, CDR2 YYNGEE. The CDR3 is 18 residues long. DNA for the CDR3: TGTGCCAGCAGTCATCCGAGGGCAGAGATATCGGGATACTATGGCTACACCTTC. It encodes CASSHPRAEISGYYGYTF. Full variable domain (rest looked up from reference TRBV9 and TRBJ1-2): DSGVTQTPKHLITATGQRVTLRCSPRSGDLSVYWYQQSLDQGLQFLIQYYNGEERAKGNILERFSAQQFPDLHSELNLSSLELGDSALYFCASSHPRAEISGYYGYTFGSGTRLTVV.

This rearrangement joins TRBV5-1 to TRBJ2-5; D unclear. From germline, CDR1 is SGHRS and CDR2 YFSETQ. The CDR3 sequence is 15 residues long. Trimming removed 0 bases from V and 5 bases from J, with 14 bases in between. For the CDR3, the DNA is TGCGCCAGCAGCTTGGAGGGCCAGGCCCAGGAGACCCAGTACTTC. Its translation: CASSLEGQAQETQYF. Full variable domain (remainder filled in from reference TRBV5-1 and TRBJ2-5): KAGVTQTPRYLIKTRGQQVTLSCSPISGHRSVSWYQQTPGQGLQFLFEYFSETQRNKGNFPGRFSGRQFSNSRSEMNVSTLELGDSALYLCASSLEGQAQETQYFGPGTRLLVL.

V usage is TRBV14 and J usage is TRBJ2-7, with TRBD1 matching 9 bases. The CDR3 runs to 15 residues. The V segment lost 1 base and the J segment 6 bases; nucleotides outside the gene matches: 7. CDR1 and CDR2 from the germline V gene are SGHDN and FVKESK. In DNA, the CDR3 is TGTGCCAGCAGCCAAGGCGTCAACAGGGGGCTCGAGCAGTACTTC. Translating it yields CASSQGVNRGLEQYF.